This TCR beta chain was identified during a study of cytomegalovirus exposure and HLA in healthy donors. This CDR3 comprises 15 residues. The V gene lost 0 bases and the J gene lost 2 bases, with 9 bases spanning the gap. Germline V gene lookup returns CDR1 KGHSH and CDR2 LQKENI. Profiling relied on immunoSEQ multiplex PCR, and the TCRdb table lists in-frame clones only, not all of them. The data contain approximately 98,000 clones, about 85% of them seen just once; the ten biggest clones take up over 2.5%. This TCR was recovered from a woman under 30 in good health and CMV-seronegative. The specimen sequenced was PBMCs. The gene calls are TRBV18 and TRBJ2-3, with D unclear. CDR3 DNA: TGTGCCAGCTCACCACCGTCGGGTATCACAGATACGCAGTATTTT. Translation gives CASSPPSGITDTQYF.